The TCR beta chain under discussion was sequenced for a study of cytomegalovirus exposure and HLA in healthy donors. Study context: Later, an analysis reported that the 120 or so validation repertoires had used the same platform as the approximately 630 first-cohort repertoires. Overall study findings and caveats: The investigators catalogued 150 or so TCR beta chains as cytomegalovirus-associated. The tendency of first-cohort TCR clusters to co-occur in the roughly 130 validation repertoires emerged from a later analysis. While the bulk of TCR sequences proved rare, some public TCRs turned up in many donors.

Notes on this clone: Its target is not known.

Clones were read by immunoSEQ multiplex PCR, and TCRdb kept only the in-frame ones, dropping some. The table includes around 200,000 clones, roughly three quarters detected once. CDR1 MNHEY and CDR2 SVGAGI come from the germline V gene. Trimming shortened V by 8 bases and J by 4 bases, and 18 bases separated the two germline ends. CDR3 size: 15 residues. The material sequenced was PBMCs. This sequence was found in a woman in her thirties in good health and CMV-seronegative. The chain joins TRBV6-5 to TRBJ2-1; D may be TRBD2 (6 bases). CDR3 sequence reads: CASGYSGLEYNEQFF. The CDR3, as DNA: TGTGCCAGCGGCTATTCGGGACTGGAATACAATGAGCAGTTCTTC.